The present TCR beta chain was sequenced within a study of PD-1 blockade in classical Hodgkin lymphoma. About the research overall: On a schedule of every 2 weeks, patients received nivolumab 3 mg/kg intravenously.

Following autologous stem cell transplantation, relapse occurred in every patient, and exposure to brentuximab vedotin varied. This clone occurred once. This table comes from immunoSEQ multiplex PCR, and its TCRdb copy is limited to in-frame clones, with some not included. The sample has 72,000 or so clones, 93% seen once. This clonotype originated in a human donor with classical Hodgkin lymphoma. The sample was peripheral blood mononuclear cells (PBMCs), taken at baseline.

The CDR3 sequence: CASSYSDRVYGYTF. In nucleotides, the CDR3 is TGTGCCAGCAGTTACTCCGACAGGGTCTATGGCTACACCTTC. The gene calls are TRBV6-5 and TRBJ1-2, with TRBD1 identical over 7 bases. CDR1 and CDR2 from the germline V gene are MNHEY and SVGAGI. The CDR3 loop spans 14 amino acids. J lost 4 bases, V lost 0 bases, and 2 bases had no gene match.